The clone carrying this T cell receptor (beta chain) has a handful of counts. Its antigen is as yet unknown. This specimen belongs to a study of T-cell reconstitution after alpha-beta-depleted transplantation in children. Findings of the study overall: Counts and diversity of T cells one year after transplant came mostly from newly produced T cells. Reportedly, roughly two months post-transplant, alpha-beta T cells arose from several hundred expanded graft clones.

The CDR3 contains 15 residues. CDR1 LGHNA and CDR2 YSLEER come from the germline V gene. Trimming took off 0 bases at V and 1 base at J, with 7 bases between the two ends. Preparing the TCRbeta library involved the use of unique molecular identifiers. TCRdb re-called the PCR reads with MiXCR, one entry per CDR3 protein. The sample shows fewer than 450,000 distinct CDR3 sequences, about a sixth of them seen only once. The TCR originated in a male patient aged 2-15 years who had a stem cell transplant for acute lymphoblastic leukemia, so the T cells may come from the graft donor. Sample: PBMCs, mostly from graft donor cells, taken 360 days after TCRalphabeta/CD19-depleted stem cell transplant. This chain links TRBV4-3 with TRBJ1-3; D remains ambiguous. CDR3 residues: CASSQDGNSGNTIYF. CDR3 nucleotide sequence: TGCGCCAGCAGCCAAGACGGGAATTCTGGAAACACCATATATTTT.